The 13 T cell receptor beta chains listed next were all sequenced from one sample in a study of blood T cell repertoires in COVID-19. Here immunoSEQ multiplex PCR was the method, and the copy in TCRdb shows in-frame clones only, minus some. The table includes 390,000 or so clones, around 87% detected once. Sequenced sample: peripheral blood. All receptors come from a woman aged 25-40 years with COVID-19, enrolled during active disease.

This clone was seen just once. Written as DNA, the CDR3 is TGTGCCAGCAGGTTGAGACAGGGGGTTGGGGAGACCCAGTACTTC. Translated: CASRLRQGVGETQYF. The genes are TRBV7-2 and TRBJ2-5; 9 bases are a match to TRBD1. CDR1 is SGHTA, CDR2 FQGNSA, per germline. The CDR3 is 15 amino acids. V was pared by 6 bases and J by 5 bases, with 10 bases of the junction left unmatched.

This clone appeared a few times. The rearrangement joins TRBV7-8 to TRBJ2-1; 8 nucleotides line up with TRBD2. V trimming: 1 base; J trimming: 6 bases; junction bases outside the gene matches: 8. Germline CDR1 reads SGHVS; CDR2 reads FQNEAQ. This CDR3 has 16 amino acids. CDR3 DNA: TGTGCCAGCAGCTTAGGGGGCGGGACTAGAGGCAATGAGCAGTTCTTC. It encodes CASSLGGGTRGNEQFF.

The J gene is TRBJ2-7, the V gene TRBV7-9; TRBD1 aligns across 7 bases. V lost 4 bases, J lost 4 bases, and 10 bases stayed unmatched. In germline, CDR1 is SEHNR, CDR2 FQNEAQ (reference sequence). CDR3 length equals 15 residues. As DNA, the CDR3 is TGTGCCAGCAGCTCCGTGATGACAGGGCTATACGAGCAGTACTTC. It specifies CASSSVMTGLYEQYF. Filled out from reference TRBV7-9 and TRBJ2-7, the complete variable domain reads DTGVSQNPRHKITKRGQNVTFRCDPISEHNRLYWYRQTLGQGPEFLTYFQNEAQLEKSRLLSDRFSAERPKGSFSTLEIQRTEQGDSAMYLCASSSVMTGLYEQYFGPGTRLTVT.

V and J are TRBV2 and TRBJ2-3, with 12 bases aligning to TRBD2. Germline V lookup: CDR1 SNHLY, CDR2 FYNNEI. V gave up 5 bases and J gave up 2 bases; unmatched junction bases: 5. This CDR3 is 16 amino acids long. The CDR3 bases are TGTGCCAGCAGTCCTCTAGCGGGAGGGTCCACAGATACGCAGTATTTT. Residues: CASSPLAGGSTDTQYF.

The rearrangement uses TRBV11-2 and TRBJ2-2, with 8 bases matching TRBD1. V lost 5 bases and J lost 6; bases outside the gene matches: 8. The CDR3 totals 15 residues. Germline CDR1 SGHAT, CDR2 FQNNGV. CDR3 DNA: TGTGCCAGCAGCAAGGACAGGGTTTTTGCCGGGGAGCTGTTTTTT. Its translation is CASSKDRVFAGELFF.

This rearrangement joins TRBV10-3 to TRBJ2-3, with TRBD2 matching over 11 bases. V was clipped by 4 bases and J by 7 bases; unmatched bases: 7. The CDR3 sequence is 15 residues long. CDR1 is ENHRY, CDR2 SYGVKD, per germline. This chain's CDR3 is CAISASTSGKNTQYF. CDR3 sequence (DNA): TGTGCCATCAGTGCCTCGACTAGCGGGAAGAATACGCAGTATTTT.

This sequence joins TRBV25-1 and TRBJ1-4, with D unclear. The V end was cut by 8 bases, the J end by 10 bases, with 14 bases between. The CDR3 runs to 12 residues. The germline gives CDR1 MGHDK, CDR2 SYGVNS. The chain's CDR3 is CASSPRSGKLFF. As DNA, the CDR3 is TGTGCCAGCTCTCCCCGTTCGGGAAAACTGTTTTTT.

In its sample, this clone was seen once. This chain uses TRBV6-2 or TRBV6-3 with TRBJ2-1; 13 bases align to TRBD2. V lost 5 bases, J lost 4 bases, and 5 bases stayed unmatched. CDR3 length equals 16 residues. From germline, CDR1 is MNHEY and CDR2 SVGEGT. CDR3 sequence reads: CASSTGLAGIYNEQFF. The CDR3 DNA reads TGTGCCAGCAGTACGGGACTAGCGGGAATATACAATGAGCAGTTCTTC.

This clone is a singleton in its sample. The chain couples TRBV4-1 to TRBJ1-5; TRBD1 matches at 8 bases. Trimming removed 3 bases from V and 3 bases from J; junction bases left unmatched: 7. Looked up from germline, CDR1 is MGHRA and CDR2 is YSYEKL. There are 16 residues in the CDR3. CDR3 residues: CASSHRLGQVNQPQHF. The CDR3 region has the DNA TGCGCCAGCAGCCACCGGCTGGGACAGGTCAATCAGCCCCAGCATTTT.

This rearrangement joins TRBV7-9 to TRBJ2-3; a weak D match, TRBD2 (6 bases). CDR3 length: 15 residues. Germline CDR1 is SEHNR and CDR2 is FQNEAQ (reference sequence). Trimming pared 5 bases from V and 0 bases from J, leaving 12 bases between. CDR3 sequence: CASSPRGSSTDTQYF. Here the CDR3 DNA reads TGTGCCAGCAGCCCGCGGGGCTCTAGCACAGATACGCAGTATTTT.

The rearrangement joins TRBV4-1 to TRBJ2-3; D unresolved. V was pared by 4 bases and J by 4 bases, with 9 bases between. There are 13 residues in the CDR3. Germline V gene data show CDR1 as MGHRA and CDR2 as YSYEKL. This chain's CDR3 is CASSLLHADTQYF. For the CDR3, the DNA is TGCGCCAGCAGCCTACTTCATGCAGATACGCAGTATTTT.

The chain has TRBV24-1 and TRBJ1-2; D ambiguous. Trimming stripped 3 bases from V and 4 bases from J, with 14 bases between. CDR1 is KGHDR and CDR2 is SFDVKD in the germline V gene. CDR3 length: 15 residues. The CDR3 nucleotides are TGTGCCACCAGTGATCGCCAGGAACGGGGCTATGGCTACACCTTC. Its translation: CATSDRQERGYGYTF.

Of note for this clone: At one boundary the junction diverges from the germline segment, which might be a read error. This chain connects TRBV7-7 to TRBJ2-7; D perhaps matches TRBD1 (5 bases). CDR3 length: 13 residues. Germline-derived CDR1 and CDR2 are SSHAT and FNYEAQ (reference sequence). In DNA form, the CDR3 reads TGTGCTAGCAGCTTGGGGCTTTCCTACGAGCAGTACTTC. Translating gives CASSLGLSYEQYF.